Below, one T cell receptor (beta chain) is given with its context. Its antigen is currently unknown. This sample is drawn from a study of breast tumors, draining lymph nodes, adjacent tissues. The study's findings and limits: Tumors had less TCR diversity than lymph nodes, more than nontumor tissue. Luminal-like breast cancer showed significantly greater tumor-nontumor repertoire similarity than basal-like breast cancer did. Data only fit, rather than demonstrated, lymph node origin of most tumor T cells.

Breast cancer patients provided tissue from their axillary draining lymph nodes. The CDR3 is 15 residues long. CDR1 is SGHTS, CDR2 YDEGEE, per germline. Trimming removed 2 bases from V and 5 bases from J; junction bases left unmatched: 8. TCRdb passed the multiplex PCR reads through MiXCR, listing each CDR3 protein once. The sample comprises approximately 140,000 distinct CDR3 sequences, about 30% of which are singletons, and roughly 2.3% rests with the top ten. This sequence joins TRBV5-8 and TRBJ2-5; 8 nucleotides line up with TRBD2. The sample was axillary lymph node tissue. This clonotype was obtained from a female donor with breast cancer. Some clones in this sample may be carry-over from other donors' samples. The DNA for the CDR3 is TGTGCCAGCAGCTTAGCGGGGGCAACCTATGAGACCCAGTACTTC. It codes for CASSLAGATYETQYF.